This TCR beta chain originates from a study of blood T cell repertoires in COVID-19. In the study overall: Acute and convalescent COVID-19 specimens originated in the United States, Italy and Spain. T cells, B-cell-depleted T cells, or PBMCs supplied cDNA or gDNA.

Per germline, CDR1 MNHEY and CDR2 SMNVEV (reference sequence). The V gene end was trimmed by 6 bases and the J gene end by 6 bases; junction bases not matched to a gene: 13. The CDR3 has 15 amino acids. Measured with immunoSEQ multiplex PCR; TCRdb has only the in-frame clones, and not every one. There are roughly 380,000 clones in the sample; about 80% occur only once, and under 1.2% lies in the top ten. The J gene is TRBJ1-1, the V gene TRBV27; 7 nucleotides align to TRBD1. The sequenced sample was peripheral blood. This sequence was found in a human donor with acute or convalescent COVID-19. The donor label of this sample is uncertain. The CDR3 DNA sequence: TGTGCCAGCAGGAAACAGACAGGGAATTGGCCTGAAGCTTTCTTT. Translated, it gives CASRKQTGNWPEAFF.